The rows below give T cell receptor beta chains drawn from one sample of a study of blood T cells in healthy people across ages. TCRdb used MiXCR to reprocess the 5' RACE reads, holding one entry per CDR3 protein. The sample contains fewer than 1,200,000 distinct CDR3 sequences, approximately 25% of which appear only once. The data also belong to a second study, concerning T cells of mothers and their children.

Sequenced: blood. These receptors all stem from a girl aged 2-10 years in good health. The CDR3 runs from the conserved cysteine through the conserved F or W. The order of the fields is clone size, D gene, V gene, J gene, CDR3 protein, CDR3 DNA. A D gene is named only where the DNA matches it firmly. Clone size is stated in some rows and not others, as once, few, many or a class when expanded.

abundance: few
d_gene: NA
v_gene: TRBV6-6
j_gene: TRBJ2-2
CDR3aa: CASSYGGGGDFF
CDR3nt: TGTGCCAGCAGTTACGGAGGAGGGGGCGATTTTTTT

abundance: many
d_gene: NA
v_gene: TRBV9
j_gene: TRBJ1-3
CDR3aa: CASSAEIQPGNTIYF
CDR3nt: TGTGCCAGCAGCGCGGAGATACAGCCTGGAAACACCATATATTTT

abundance: NA
d_gene: NA
v_gene: TRBV5-1
j_gene: TRBJ2-7
CDR3aa: CAAFRGTDYEQYF
CDR3nt: TGCGCCGCCTTTCGCGGGACCGATTACGAGCAGTACTTC

abundance: NA
d_gene: TRBD1
v_gene: TRBV19
j_gene: TRBJ2-5
CDR3aa: CASSTLFGDRGGETQYF
CDR3nt: TGTGCCAGTAGTACCCTTTTCGGGGACAGGGGAGGAGAGACCCAGTACTTC

abundance: few
d_gene: NA
v_gene: TRBV7-9
j_gene: TRBJ2-1
CDR3aa: CASSLVLVDEQFF
CDR3nt: TGTGCCAGCAGCTTAGTGCTAGTAGATGAGCAGTTCTTC

abundance: few
d_gene: TRBD2
v_gene: TRBV28
j_gene: TRBJ2-3
CDR3aa: CASSFQLAGGPLRPTDTQYF
CDR3nt: TGTGCCAGCAGTTTTCAACTAGCGGGAGGGCCTCTTAGGCCCACAGATACGCAGTATTTT

abundance: few
d_gene: NA
v_gene: TRBV29-1
j_gene: TRBJ2-7
CDR3aa: CSVKRDGDEQYF
CDR3nt: TGCAGCGTGAAACGGGACGGCGACGAGCAGTACTTC

abundance: few
d_gene: TRBD1
v_gene: TRBV5-1
j_gene: TRBJ1-1
CDR3aa: CASSPGDRDSAEAFF
CDR3nt: TGCGCCAGCAGCCCAGGGGACAGGGATAGCGCTGAAGCTTTCTTT

abundance: few
d_gene: NA
v_gene: TRBV5-5
j_gene: TRBJ2-2
CDR3aa: CASSWGAGAAGELFF
CDR3nt: TGTGCCAGCAGCTGGGGGGCGGGAGCGGCCGGGGAGCTGTTTTTT

abundance: few
d_gene: NA
v_gene: TRBV20-1
j_gene: TRBJ1-4
CDR3aa: CSASHGEKLFF
CDR3nt: TGCAGTGCTAGTCACGGTGAAAAACTGTTTTTT

abundance: few
d_gene: NA
v_gene: TRBV29-1
j_gene: TRBJ2-7
CDR3aa: CSVEEFGGNPYEQYF
CDR3nt: TGCAGCGTTGAAGAGTTTGGGGGGAACCCCTACGAGCAGTACTTC

abundance: NA
d_gene: NA
v_gene: TRBV12-3/TRBV12-4
j_gene: TRBJ2-5
CDR3aa: CASRYWEETQYF
CDR3nt: TGTGCCAGCAGGTACTGGGAGGAGACCCAGTACTTC